The present T cell receptor (beta chain) was sequenced within a study of neoadjuvant anti-PD-1 for oral cavity cancer. About the study: Patients without progression received a fourth nivolumab dose around day 43, then surgical resection on days 50-56.

Indicated time point: after neoadjuvant nivolumab, at surgical resection. Patients had HPV-negative, locally advanced oral cavity squamous cell carcinoma. PBMCs were not maintained or expanded in culture before analysis. Concerning this clone itself: Its specificity is not known.

Points from the study as a whole: Post-nivolumab, blood T cell clonality was significantly elevated in non-responders.

Data came from immunoSEQ multiplex PCR; TCRdb stores just in-frame clones and leaves some out. Of about 42,000 clones detected, about three quarters appear once; the ten largest clones hold around 4.9%. The CDR3 is made up of 14 amino acids. Trimming removed 3 bases from V and 5 bases from J, with 14 bases in between. The germline V gene has CDR1 SGDLS and CDR2 YYNGEE. The sequenced sample was PBMCs, obtained after nivolumab (anti-PD-1) treatment. The chain carries TRBV9 and TRBJ2-5, with D hard to call. The origin of this receptor is a person between 35 and 79 years old with oral cavity squamous cell carcinoma. The CDR3 DNA follows: TGTGCCAGCAGCGCCCGGTTAAAAGGGGAGACCCAGTACTTC. This codes for CASSARLKGETQYF.